This TCR beta chain originates from a study of blood T cells in healthy people across ages (dated by TCRdb to about 2015). At the level of the whole study: In model experiments, template switching captured roughly one uniquely barcoded TCR beta cDNA molecule for every two T cells. The study measured age-related changes in TCR beta repertoire diversity using deep sequencing normalized with unique cDNA molecular identifiers. Donors were grouped into four age groups: young (average roughly 17 years), middle-aged (roughly 37), aged (roughly 67) and long-lived (82). To avoid experimental bias, donors of different ages were distributed randomly across sequencing lanes. Using the same blood draw, the study looked at two additional independent replicas of 1 million unique cDNA reads for two donors, one aged 18 to 30 and the other aged 80 or older. Study-wide conclusions, independent of this receptor: Observed TCR beta diversity correlated strongly with the percentage of naive T cells measured by flow cytometry. Since profiling was done on bulk unsorted PBMCs, naive and antigen-experienced compartments could not be conclusively compared. As age increased, observed TCR beta diversity per million T cells dropped in a roughly linear way, and a significant reduction was already evident by age roughly 40. Donor CMV infection status was unknown, potentially confounding age-related changes in expanded clonotypes. Compared with the aged group, more naive CD4+ T cells, fewer expanded clones and increased TCR diversity were shown by the long-lived group, suggesting age selection. Estimates of total diversity based on one million sequenced T cells were regarded as lower bounds and as underestimates.

This clonotype has a handful of counts. Its binding antigen is unknown. Nothing much larger sits one base from this clone, and base qualities are not available. V loses 5 bases at its end and J loses 3 bases; junction bases beyond the gene matches: 14. CDR1 and CDR2, per the germline V gene (reference sequence), are MNHEY and SMNVEV. Including the terminal cysteine and phenylalanine, the CDR3 comprises 17 residues. The only DNA kept is the CDR3, 51 bases in frame from the first base. The donors were a few dozen Caucasian individuals from Russia, aged roughly 6 to 90 years, who were systemically healthy. Each donor gave ten milliliters of peripheral blood, collected into EDTA-treated Vacutainer tubes. Ficoll-Paque density-gradient centrifugation was used to isolate PBMCs, with at least 6.5 million obtained per sample. Trizol reagent was used to extract total RNA from the PBMCs, yielding at least 5.5 micrograms per sample. The percentages of naive CD45RAhigh/CD27high T cells were determined by flow cytometry on a PBMC aliquot from every donor.

To prepare the library, 5' RACE was applied. TCRdb shows the sequencer as Illumina HiSeq 2500. The second PCR ran for about 7 to 11 cycles and used a J-beta primer mix along with a sample-barcoded 5' primer. A unique molecular identifier was introduced onto each TCR beta cDNA molecule by a template-switch 5' adaptor carrying 12 random nucleotides. Each sample yielded at least 2.5 million CDR3-containing paired-end reads. The Mint cDNA synthesis kit, primed by a TRBC-specific oligonucleotide, was used to synthesize first-strand cDNA from all RNA. After uracil-DNA glycosylase treatment, a first 18-cycle PCR used universal primers M1SS and BC2_uni_R on all cDNA. The paper's processing steps were these. Normalization of each sample was performed by random selection of 1 million high-quality reads, each carrying a distinct molecular identifier. Instead of being binned into consensus sequences, reads that shared molecular identifiers were thrown out. CDR3 identification, clonotype clustering and error correction used MiTCR with a Q25 quality threshold and the strictest error-elimination algorithm. Lower-bound total TCR beta diversity was estimated with a nonparametric unseen species model using Euler transformation. Starting from the raw public reads, TCRdb applied fastp trimming at Q25, assembled clones with MiXCR and retained in-frame beta chains. Records with the same CDR3 protein are collapsed into one entry carrying the most frequent genes and DNA. The V and J calls were not made by the authors but by TCRdb's processing. In all, the sample holds approximately 940,000 distinct CDR3 sequences, and roughly 48% of those were seen once. 13% of the sample belongs to the ten largest clones.

This sequence was found in a man aged 30 to 45 in good health. Recombination connected TRBV27 to TRBJ1-2; 8 central bases correspond to TRBD1. Sequencing was done on a sample of blood. At the DNA level, the sequence is TGTGCCAGCAGTCCCGGGACAGGCCAGCCCCGCTACTATGGCTACACCTTC. This encodes CASSPGTGQPRYYGYTF.